One sample yielded the 8 T cell receptor beta chains listed below, sequenced in a study of T cells after yellow fever vaccination. Each CDR3 protein is one row after TCRdb ran MiXCR on the 5' RACE reads. The top ten clones hold roughly 17% of a sample with some 560,000 distinct CDR3 sequences, around 17% of them seen once. The sample here was PBMCs, taken more than 4 days after the first yellow fever vaccination. The receptors here all came from a man aged 18 to 30 who received the YFV17D yellow fever vaccine.

The CDR3 region has the DNA TGCAGTGCTAGAGCAAGGAGCTCCTACGAGCAGTACGTC. Encoded protein: CSARARSSYEQYV. The chain combines TRBV20-1 with TRBJ2-7; D gene ambiguous. The V end lost 1 base, the J end lost 0 bases, and 7 bases lay between the germline ends. Germline V gives CDR1 DFQATT, CDR2 SNEGSKA (reference sequence). The CDR3 loop spans 13 amino acids.

The chain combines TRBV4-1 with TRBJ2-1; D remains ambiguous. The V gene's germline CDR1 is MGHRA and CDR2 YSYEKL. There are 16 residues in the CDR3. Trimming left V 1 base short and J 0 bases short, with 10 bases between. Here the CDR3 reads CASSQVVRISYNEQFF. The CDR3 coding sequence is TGCGCCAGCAGCCAAGTGGTCAGGATCTCCTACAATGAGCAGTTCTTC.

The table lists this clonotype with a few counts. The chain is built from TRBV5-1 and TRBJ2-5, with D perhaps being TRBD1 or TRBD2 (5 bases each). Trimming stripped 4 bases from V and 1 base from J, with 14 bases between. Germline V gives CDR1 SGHRS, CDR2 YFSETQ. This CDR3 is built from 15 residues. The CDR3 reads CASSPHRGAQETQYF. The CDR3, as DNA: TGCGCCAGCAGCCCGCATCGAGGGGCCCAAGAGACCCAGTACTTC.

This clonotype has a handful of counts. The rearrangement uses TRBV20-1 and TRBJ2-1, with TRBD2 as a possible D gene (6 bases). Trimming took 5 bases from V and 9 from J, leaving 20 bases between them. In germline, CDR1 is DFQATT, CDR2 SNEGSKA (reference sequence). The CDR3 runs 14 residues. This CDR3 is CSAPRAGRESEQFF. In DNA form, the CDR3 reads TGCAGTGCTCCCCGGGCGGGGCGCGAGTCTGAGCAGTTCTTC.

This clonotype was observed a handful of times. The chain uses TRBV6-2 or TRBV6-3 and TRBJ2-5; TRBD1 agrees at 7 bases. V shed 2 bases, J shed 1 base, and the junction held 4 bases outside the gene matches. The CDR3 spans 15 residues. CDR1 and CDR2 (germline): MNHEY, SVGEGT. The CDR3 sequence: CASSYEGTVQETQYF. CDR3 bases: TGTGCCAGCAGTTACGAAGGGACAGTCCAAGAGACCCAGTACTTC.

The V and J genes are TRBV7-8 and TRBJ2-5, with 10 bases aligning to TRBD1. Trimming took 6 bases from V and 7 from J; bases not matched to a gene: 11. Looked up from germline, CDR1 is SGHVS and CDR2 is FQNEAQ. This CDR3 contains 15 residues. The CDR3 reads CASSALGTGAATQYF. The CDR3 DNA reads as TGTGCCAGCAGTGCACTTGGGACAGGGGCTGCGACCCAGTACTTC.

This clonotype has more than one count but fewer than ten. The chain couples TRBV20-1 to TRBJ2-7, with D possibly TRBD1 on 7 matching bases. Germline V CDR1 and CDR2: DFQATT, SNEGSKA (reference sequence). Deletions cut 1 base from V and 4 bases from J, with 17 bases between. The CDR3 is 15 amino acids. CDR3 protein: CSARAGPAGGYEQYV. The CDR3 DNA sequence: TGCAGTGCTAGAGCAGGGCCGGCAGGGGGGTACGAGCAGTACGTC.

V is TRBV20-1 and J is TRBJ1-1; no clear D. Germline CDR1 reads DFQATT; CDR2 reads SNEGSKA (reference sequence). Between the trimmed V and J ends, which lost 5 bases and 5 bases, there was a span of 18 bases. The CDR3 runs to 14 residues. The CDR3 sequence is CSALSPREGTEAFF. The CDR3 DNA reads as TGCAGTGCTCTCTCCCCTAGGGAGGGTACTGAAGCTTTCTTT.